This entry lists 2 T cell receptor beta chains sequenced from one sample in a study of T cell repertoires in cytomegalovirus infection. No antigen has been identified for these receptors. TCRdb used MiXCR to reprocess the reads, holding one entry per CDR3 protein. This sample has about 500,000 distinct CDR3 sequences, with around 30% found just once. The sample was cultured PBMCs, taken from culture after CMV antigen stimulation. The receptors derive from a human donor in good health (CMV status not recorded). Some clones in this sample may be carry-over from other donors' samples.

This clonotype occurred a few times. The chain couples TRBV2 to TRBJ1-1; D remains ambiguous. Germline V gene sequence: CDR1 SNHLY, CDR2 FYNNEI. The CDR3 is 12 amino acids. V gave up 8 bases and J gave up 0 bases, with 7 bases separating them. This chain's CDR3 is CASGLLNTEAFF. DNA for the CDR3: TGTGCCAGCGGATTATTGAACACTGAAGCTTTCTTT.

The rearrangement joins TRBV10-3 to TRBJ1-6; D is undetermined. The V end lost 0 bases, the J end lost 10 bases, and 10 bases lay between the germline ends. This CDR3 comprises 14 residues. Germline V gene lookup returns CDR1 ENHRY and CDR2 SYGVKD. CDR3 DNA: TGTGCCATCAGTGAGTCGATGTCAAACTCACCCCTCCACTTT. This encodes CAISESMSNSPLHF.